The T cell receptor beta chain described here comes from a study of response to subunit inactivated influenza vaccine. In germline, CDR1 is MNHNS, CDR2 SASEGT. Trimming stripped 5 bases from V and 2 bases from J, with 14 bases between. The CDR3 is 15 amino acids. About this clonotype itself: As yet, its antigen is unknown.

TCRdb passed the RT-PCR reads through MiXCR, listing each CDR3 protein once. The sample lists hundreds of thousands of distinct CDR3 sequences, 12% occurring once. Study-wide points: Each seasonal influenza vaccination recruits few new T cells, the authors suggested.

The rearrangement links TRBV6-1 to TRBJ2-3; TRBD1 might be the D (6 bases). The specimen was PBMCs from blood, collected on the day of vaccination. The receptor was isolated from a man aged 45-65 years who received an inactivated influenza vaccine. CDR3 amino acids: CASSTGQLLTDTQYF. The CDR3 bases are TGTGCCAGCAGTACCGGACAGCTACTCACAGATACGCAGTATTTT.